This TCR beta chain was identified in a study of molecular identifiers for immune sequencing clone quantification. Study-wide results and caveats: It was shown that clones above 20 RNA copies held over 99% of effector molecules, but under 1% in naive cells.

V shed 6 bases, J shed 1 base, and the junction held 10 bases outside the gene matches. The CDR3 contains 16 residues. CDR1 is MNHEY and CDR2 is SVGAGI in the germline V gene. MiXCR was run by TCRdb on the PCR reads, yielding one entry per CDR3 protein. In the table there are nearly 55,000 distinct CDR3 sequences, 36% of which are singletons. This clonotype appeared a few times. No antigen is known for it. Sequencing input: naive CD8+ T cells from blood, with Jurkat cell RNA spiked in. The subset was: FACS-sorted CD8+CD4-CCR7+CD45RA+ naive T cells. This receptor was taken from a human donor in good health. Some libraries in this study had Jurkat cell RNA spiked in. The chain employs TRBV6-5 and TRBJ2-5; 8 bases match TRBD1. The CDR3 region is CASSPPAGGLQETQYF. The CDR3 DNA reads TGTGCCAGCAGCCCCCCCGCAGGGGGCCTCCAAGAGACCCAGTACTTC.